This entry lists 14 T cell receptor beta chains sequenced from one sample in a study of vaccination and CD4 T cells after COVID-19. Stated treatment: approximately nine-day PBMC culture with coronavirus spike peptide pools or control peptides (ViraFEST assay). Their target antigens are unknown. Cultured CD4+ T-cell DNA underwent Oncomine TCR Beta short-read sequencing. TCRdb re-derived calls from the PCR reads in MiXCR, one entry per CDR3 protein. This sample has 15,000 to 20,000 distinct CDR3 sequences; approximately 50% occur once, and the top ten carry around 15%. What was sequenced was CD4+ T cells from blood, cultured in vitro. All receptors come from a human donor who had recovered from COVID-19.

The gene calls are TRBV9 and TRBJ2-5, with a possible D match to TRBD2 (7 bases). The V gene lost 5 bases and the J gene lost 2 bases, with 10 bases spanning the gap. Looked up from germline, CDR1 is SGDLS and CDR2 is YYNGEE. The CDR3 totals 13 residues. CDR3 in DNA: TGTGCCAGCAGTAGGGGGGGACAAGAGACCCAGTACTTC. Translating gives CASSRGGQETQYF.

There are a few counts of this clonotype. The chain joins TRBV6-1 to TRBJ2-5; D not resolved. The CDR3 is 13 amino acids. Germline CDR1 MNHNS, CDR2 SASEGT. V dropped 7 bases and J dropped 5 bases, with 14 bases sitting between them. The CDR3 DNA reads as TGTGCCAGCAATAGGGTTTTCGGGGAGACCCAGTACTTC. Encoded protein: CASNRVFGETQYF.

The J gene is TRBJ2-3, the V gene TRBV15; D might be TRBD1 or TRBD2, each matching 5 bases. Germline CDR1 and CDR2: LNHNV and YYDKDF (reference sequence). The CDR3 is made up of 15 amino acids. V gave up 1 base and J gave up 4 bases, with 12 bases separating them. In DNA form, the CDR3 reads TGTGCCACCAGCAGAGCCGGGGCGGAAGCAGATACGCAGTATTTT. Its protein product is CATSRAGAEADTQYF.

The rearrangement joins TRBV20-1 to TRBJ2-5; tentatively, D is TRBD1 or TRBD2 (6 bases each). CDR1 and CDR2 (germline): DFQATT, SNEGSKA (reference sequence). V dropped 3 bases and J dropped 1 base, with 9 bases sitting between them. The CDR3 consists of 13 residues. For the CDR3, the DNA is TGCAGTGCTAGGGGGGGCGGCCAAGAGACCCAGTACTTC. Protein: CSARGGGQETQYF.

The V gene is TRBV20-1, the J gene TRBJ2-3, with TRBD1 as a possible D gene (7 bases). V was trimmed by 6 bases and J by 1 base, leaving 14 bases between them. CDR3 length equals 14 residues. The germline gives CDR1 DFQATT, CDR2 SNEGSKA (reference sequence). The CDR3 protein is CSARGVVGTDTQYF. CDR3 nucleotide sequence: TGCAGTGCCAGGGGGGTAGTAGGCACAGATACGCAGTATTTT.

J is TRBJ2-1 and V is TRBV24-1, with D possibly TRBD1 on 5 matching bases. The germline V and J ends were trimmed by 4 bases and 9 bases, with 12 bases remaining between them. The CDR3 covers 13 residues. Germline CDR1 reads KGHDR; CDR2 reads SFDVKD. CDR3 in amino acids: CATSDPGFSEQFF. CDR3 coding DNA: TGTGCCACCAGTGACCCAGGGTTTAGTGAGCAGTTCTTC.

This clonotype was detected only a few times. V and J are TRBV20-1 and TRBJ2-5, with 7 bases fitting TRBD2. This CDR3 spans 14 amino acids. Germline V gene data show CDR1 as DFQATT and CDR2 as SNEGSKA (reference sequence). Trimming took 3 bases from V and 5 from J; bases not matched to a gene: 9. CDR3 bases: TGCAGTGCTAGGTTCCCGAGGGAGGGGGAGACCCAGTACTTC. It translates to CSARFPREGETQYF.

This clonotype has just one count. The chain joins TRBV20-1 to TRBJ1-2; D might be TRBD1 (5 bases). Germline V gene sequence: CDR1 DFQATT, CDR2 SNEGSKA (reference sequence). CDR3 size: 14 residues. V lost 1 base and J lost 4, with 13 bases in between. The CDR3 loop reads CSARVGQGSYGYTF. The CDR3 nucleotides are TGCAGTGCTAGAGTGGGGCAGGGTAGCTATGGCTACACCTTC.

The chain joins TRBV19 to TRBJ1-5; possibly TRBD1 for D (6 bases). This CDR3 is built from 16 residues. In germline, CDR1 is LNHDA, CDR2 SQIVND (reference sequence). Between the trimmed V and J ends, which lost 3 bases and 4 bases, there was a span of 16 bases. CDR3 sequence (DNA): TGTGCCAGTAGTATTGGGGACATGGCGTGGAATCAGCCCCAGCATTTT. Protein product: CASSIGDMAWNQPQHF.

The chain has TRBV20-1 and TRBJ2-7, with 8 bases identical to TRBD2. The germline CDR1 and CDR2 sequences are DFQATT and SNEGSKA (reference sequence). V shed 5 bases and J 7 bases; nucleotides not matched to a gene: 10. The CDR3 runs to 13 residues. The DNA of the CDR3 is TGCAGTGCTCGGGTGAGCGGGAGTGGTGAGCAGTACTTC. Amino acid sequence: CSARVSGSGEQYF.

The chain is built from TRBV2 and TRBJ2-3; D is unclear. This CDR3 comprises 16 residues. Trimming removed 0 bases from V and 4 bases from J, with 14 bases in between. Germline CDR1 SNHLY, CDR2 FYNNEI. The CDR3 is CASSEARASNADTQYF. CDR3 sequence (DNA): TGTGCCAGCAGTGAAGCCCGAGCGAGTAACGCAGATACGCAGTATTTT.

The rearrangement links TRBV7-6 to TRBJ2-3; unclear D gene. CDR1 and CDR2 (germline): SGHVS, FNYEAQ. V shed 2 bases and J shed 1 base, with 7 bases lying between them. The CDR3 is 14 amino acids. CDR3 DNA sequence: TGTGCCAGCAGCTTATCGGGCCGCACAGATACGCAGTATTTT. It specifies CASSLSGRTDTQYF.

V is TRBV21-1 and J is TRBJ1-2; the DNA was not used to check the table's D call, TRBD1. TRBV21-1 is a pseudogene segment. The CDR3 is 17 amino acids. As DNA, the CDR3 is TGTGCCAGCAGCAAAGCGCTCCTCAGGGTTGGACCTTATGGCTACACCTTC. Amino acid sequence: CASSKALLRVGPYGYTF.

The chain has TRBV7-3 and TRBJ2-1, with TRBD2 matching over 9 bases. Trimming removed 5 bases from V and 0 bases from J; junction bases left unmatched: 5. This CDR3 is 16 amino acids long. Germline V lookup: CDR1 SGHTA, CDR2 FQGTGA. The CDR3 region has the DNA TGTGCCAGCAGCCCTAGCGGGGCGATCTCCTACAATGAGCAGTTCTTC. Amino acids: CASSPSGAISYNEQFF.